This TCR beta chain was sequenced during a study of blood T cell repertoires in COVID-19. Method: immunoSEQ multiplex PCR; TCRdb's copy keeps in-frame clones and lacks some. The table lists 200,000 to 250,000 clones, more than 75% of them singletons, with roughly 10% in the top ten. Seattle's cohort entered during active infection and was followed longitudinally. Trimming left V 4 bases short and J 4 bases short, with 10 bases between. This CDR3 contains 14 residues. Germline V lookup: CDR1 SNHLY, CDR2 FYNNEI. The sample was peripheral blood. The origin of this receptor is a man aged 45-60 years with COVID-19, enrolled during active disease. The chain recombines TRBV2 with TRBJ2-2, with D tentatively TRBD1 (6 bases). CDR3: CASSGSGATGELFF. CDR3 coding DNA: TGTGCCAGCAGTGGGTCAGGGGCCACCGGGGAGCTGTTTTTT.